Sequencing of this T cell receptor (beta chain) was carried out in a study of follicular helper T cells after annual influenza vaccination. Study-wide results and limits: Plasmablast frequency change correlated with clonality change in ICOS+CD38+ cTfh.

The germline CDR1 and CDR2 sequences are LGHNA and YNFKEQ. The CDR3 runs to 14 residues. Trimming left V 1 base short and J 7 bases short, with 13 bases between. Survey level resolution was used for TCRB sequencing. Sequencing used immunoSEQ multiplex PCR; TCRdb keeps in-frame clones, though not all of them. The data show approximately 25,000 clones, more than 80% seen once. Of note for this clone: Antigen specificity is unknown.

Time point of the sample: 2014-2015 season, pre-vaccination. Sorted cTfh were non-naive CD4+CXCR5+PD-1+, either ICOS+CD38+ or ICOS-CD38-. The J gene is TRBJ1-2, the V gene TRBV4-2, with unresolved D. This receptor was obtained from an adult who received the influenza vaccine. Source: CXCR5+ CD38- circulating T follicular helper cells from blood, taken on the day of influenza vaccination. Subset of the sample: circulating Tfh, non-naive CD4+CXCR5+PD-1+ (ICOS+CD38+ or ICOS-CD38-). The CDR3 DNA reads TGTGCCAGCAGCCAAGTTGACACGGCGGGTGGCTACACCTTC. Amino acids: CASSQVDTAGGYTF.